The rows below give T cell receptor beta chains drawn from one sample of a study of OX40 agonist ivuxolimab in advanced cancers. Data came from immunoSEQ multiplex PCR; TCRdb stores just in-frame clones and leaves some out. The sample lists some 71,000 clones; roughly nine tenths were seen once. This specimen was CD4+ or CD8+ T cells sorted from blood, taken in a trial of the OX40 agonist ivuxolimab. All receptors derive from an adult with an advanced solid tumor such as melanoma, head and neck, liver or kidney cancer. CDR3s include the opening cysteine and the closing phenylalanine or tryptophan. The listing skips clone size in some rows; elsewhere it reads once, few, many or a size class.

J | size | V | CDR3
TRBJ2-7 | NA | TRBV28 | CASSLPLAGGPKYEQYF
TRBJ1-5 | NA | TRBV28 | CASRSTGAESQPQHF
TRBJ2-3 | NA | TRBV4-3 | CASSQDRATRASYTQYF
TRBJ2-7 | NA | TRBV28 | CASRVNRDLGEQYF
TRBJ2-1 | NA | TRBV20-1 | CSASVNEQFF
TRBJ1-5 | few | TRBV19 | CASSDRAHQPQHF
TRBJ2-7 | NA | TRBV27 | CASSPRGDEQYF
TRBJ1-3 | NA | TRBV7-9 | CASGFLGNTIYF
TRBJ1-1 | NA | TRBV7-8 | CASSLLGGTEAFF
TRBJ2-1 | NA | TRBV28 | CAAASGSYNEQFF
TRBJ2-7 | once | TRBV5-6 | CASSLGNIPSYEQYF
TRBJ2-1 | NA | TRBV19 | CASSLRDEYNEQFF
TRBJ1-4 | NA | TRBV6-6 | CASQDRTGSNEKLFF
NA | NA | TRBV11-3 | CASSLVTGRAHEQYF
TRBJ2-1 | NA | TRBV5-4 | CASSPGLASYNEQFF
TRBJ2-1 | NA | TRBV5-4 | CASSLEGGDEQFF
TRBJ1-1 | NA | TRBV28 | CATNPLGGPTEAFF
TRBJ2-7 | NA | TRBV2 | CASSYGTENEQYF
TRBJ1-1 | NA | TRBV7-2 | CASSLSLGRTEAFF
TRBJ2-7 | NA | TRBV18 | CASSPIGGRSSYEQYF
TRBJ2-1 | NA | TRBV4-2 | CASSLRLAGINEQFF
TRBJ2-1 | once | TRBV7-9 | CASSPPGLNNEQFF
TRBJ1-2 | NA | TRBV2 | CASSASSNYGYTF
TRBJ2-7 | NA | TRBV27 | CASSHGPGSYEQYF
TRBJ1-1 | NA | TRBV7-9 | CASSFGTENTEAFF
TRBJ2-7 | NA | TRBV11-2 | CASSDQDSRYEQYF
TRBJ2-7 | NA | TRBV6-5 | CASREGLAESDEQYF
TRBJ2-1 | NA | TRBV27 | CASSPGLEGRAYNEQFF
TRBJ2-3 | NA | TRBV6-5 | CASSVTGGADTQYF
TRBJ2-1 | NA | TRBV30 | CAWSVSSGGEEDEQFF
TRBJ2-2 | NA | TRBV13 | CASSPPLAGVGTGELFF
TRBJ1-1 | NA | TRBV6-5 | CASSPGPELAAFF
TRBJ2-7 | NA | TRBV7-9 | CASSFTGTENFYEQYF
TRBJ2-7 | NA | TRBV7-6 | CASSSLGGYEQYF
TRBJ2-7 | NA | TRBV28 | CASSYPGNYEQYF
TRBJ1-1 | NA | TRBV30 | CAWNGLNRGDTEAFF
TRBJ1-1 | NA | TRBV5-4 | CASSQERGGVVNTEAFF
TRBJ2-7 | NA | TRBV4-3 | CASSASSGRAPTYEQYF
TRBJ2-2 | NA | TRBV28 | CASSFFDNTGELFF
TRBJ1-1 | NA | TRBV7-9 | CASSLARGQMNTEAFF
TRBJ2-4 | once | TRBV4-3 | CASSQATEENIQYF